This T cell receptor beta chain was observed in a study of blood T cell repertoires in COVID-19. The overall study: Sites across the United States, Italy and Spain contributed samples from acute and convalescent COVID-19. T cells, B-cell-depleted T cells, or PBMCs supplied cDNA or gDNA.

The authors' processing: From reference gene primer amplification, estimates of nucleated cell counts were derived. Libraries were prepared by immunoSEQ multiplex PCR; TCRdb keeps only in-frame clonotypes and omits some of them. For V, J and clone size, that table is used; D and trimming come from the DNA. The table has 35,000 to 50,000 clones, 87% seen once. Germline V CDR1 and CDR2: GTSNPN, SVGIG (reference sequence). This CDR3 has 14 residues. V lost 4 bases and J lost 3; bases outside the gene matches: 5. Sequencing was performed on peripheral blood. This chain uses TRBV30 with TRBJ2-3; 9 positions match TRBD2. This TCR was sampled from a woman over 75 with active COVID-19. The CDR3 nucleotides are TGTGCCTGGAAGGGGCTAGCGGGGACAGATACGCAGTATTTT. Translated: CAWKGLAGTDTQYF.